This T cell receptor beta chain comes out of a study of cytomegalovirus exposure and HLA in healthy donors. The PCR used 60 Vbeta and 13 Jbeta primers. Sequenced by immunoSEQ multiplex PCR; TCRdb stores in-frame clones only, minus some. The sample holds approximately 160,000 clones, about 78% seen once. The material sequenced was PBMCs. The clonotype was recovered from a woman in her forties or fifties in good health and CMV-seropositive.

Here the CDR3 reads CASKSADTQYF. In DNA, the CDR3 is TGTGCCAGCAAGAGTGCAGATACGCAGTATTTT. This chain uses TRBV6-5 with TRBJ2-3; D is unresolved. The germline V gene encodes CDR1 MNHEY and CDR2 SVGAGI. The CDR3 is 11 amino acids. The germline V and J ends were trimmed by 7 bases and 4 bases, with 6 bases remaining between them.